This T cell receptor (beta chain) was found in a study of T cell responses to AZD1222 COVID-19 vaccine. Study-level findings and limits: White British people made up most donors, females outnumbered males, and clonal diversity was possibly underestimated. Baseline testing showed seropositivity in only a handful of AZD1222 recipients. Per reports, nearly half of all spike-specific TCRs target regions that are unmutated in variants.

About this clone itself: The antigen is undetermined.

CDR3 size: 14 residues. V lost 6 bases and J lost 1, with 12 bases in between. CDR1 is SNHLY and CDR2 is FYNNEI in the germline V gene. Profiled with immunoSEQ multiplex PCR; TCRdb holds only in-frame clones, not every one. Of 95,000 to 150,000 clones in the sample, 90% to 95% were seen once. Second-dose groups at about 4 or about 12 weeks were pooled. Sequences were derived from peripheral blood, sampled 28 days after the second AZD1222 dose. This receptor was obtained from an adult who received the AZD1222 COVID-19 vaccine. This sequence joins TRBV2 and TRBJ1-2; D possibly corresponds to TRBD1 (5 bases). This CDR3 is CASREGLHNYGYTF. CDR3 nucleotide sequence: TGTGCCAGCAGGGAGGGACTTCATAACTATGGCTACACCTTC.